Listed below are T cell receptor beta chains from one sample, sequenced in a study of T cells expressing NK-cell markers. For each CDR3 protein, TCRdb gives one entry from its re-call of the 5' RACE reads, without DNA. The sample yields about half a million distinct CDR3 sequences, of which the top ten take up over 1.3%. The specimen was blood T cells: a sorted CD56 or NKG2C T cell subset, CD4+ or CD8+ T cells, or bulk PBMC T cells (not recorded which). These receptors all come from a woman aged 50 to 65 in good health. CDR3s include the opening cysteine and the closing phenylalanine or tryptophan.

v_gene	j_gene	CDR3aa
TRBV6-2/TRBV6-3	TRBJ2-7	CASNDPGTSYEQYF
TRBV20-1	TRBJ1-2	CSAGAGGFYGYTF
TRBV12-3/TRBV12-4	TRBJ2-5	CASGRTGEETQYF
TRBV6-1	TRBJ2-7	CASTKDRGLYEQYF
TRBV30	TRBJ2-2	CAWSGGRLAGELFF
TRBV7-6	TRBJ2-1	CASSSQRESNNEQFF
TRBV5-1	TRBJ1-4	CASARETTNEKLFF
TRBV9	TRBJ2-2	CASSVGTGASTGELFF
TRBV19	TRBJ1-5	CASTNTARDQPQHF
TRBV5-1	TRBJ1-1	CASSGLWDTEAFF
TRBV20-1	TRBJ1-2	CSASPTGGRYGYTF
TRBV5-1	TRBJ2-3	CASSRLRGGRTDTQYF
TRBV29-1	TRBJ2-5	CSVGRGSGSGEETQYF
TRBV2	TRBJ2-5	CASTGEGLGRETQYF
TRBV2	TRBJ2-1	CASNLAGTNEQFF
TRBV3-1	TRBJ2-1	CASSQGSARRFF
TRBV29-1	TRBJ2-2	CSVDLAGAGELFF
TRBV3-1	TRBJ1-3	CASSQGLPDSGNTIYF
TRBV20-1	TRBJ2-1	CSAEKRAVEGEQFF
TRBV6-1	TRBJ2-3	CASSVKTDTQYF
TRBV7-2	TRBJ1-3	CASSYGQGSGNTIYF
TRBV10-1	TRBJ2-7	CATTFRGRTNF
TRBV12-3/TRBV12-4	TRBJ1-6	CASSRIQGPHNSPLHF
TRBV11-2	TRBJ1-2	CASSPEARRYGYTF
TRBV14	TRBJ2-1	CASSIGSWLRDNEQFF
TRBV4-2	TRBJ2-3	CASSQQEGSTDTQYF
TRBV3-1	TRBJ2-1	CASSLGQGKGKQFF
TRBV7-9	TRBJ2-3	CASSPKSFVTDTQYF
TRBV12-3/TRBV12-4	TRBJ2-2	CASSSLQGQDTGELFF
TRBV12-3/TRBV12-4	TRBJ2-2	CASSLDGSVWGELFF
TRBV10-3	TRBJ2-2	CAISERRLAGGGTGELFF
TRBV5-1	TRBJ2-1	CASSRLGLEGHEQFF
TRBV2	TRBJ1-2	CASSPGTGFGGYTF
TRBV10-3	TRBJ1-3	CAIRKGPHSGNTIYF
TRBV29-1	TRBJ2-1	CSVRELGNEQFF
TRBV12-3/TRBV12-4	TRBJ2-1	CASSPSGRPQYNEQFF
TRBV18	TRBJ2-5	CASSPSETQYF
TRBV6-2/TRBV6-3	TRBJ2-3	CASSDTDTQYF
TRBV5-1	TRBJ2-1	CASSALGRDNEQFF
TRBV3-1	TRBJ2-7	CASSQGAGETSEQYF
TRBV20-1	TRBJ2-5	CSARGRERAETQYF
TRBV11-2	TRBJ1-1	CASSLEGNRLTEAFF
TRBV19	TRBJ2-2	CASSIGLGSHGELFF
TRBV7-9	TRBJ1-4	CASSLSSRAASEKLFF
TRBV12-5	TRBJ2-3	CASGLVGGTDTQYF
TRBV2	TRBJ1-5	CASGGEVSNQPQHF
TRBV5-5	TRBJ2-1	CASSLELAGVYNEQFF
TRBV10-3	TRBJ1-3	CAISGIRDTIYF
TRBV6-1	TRBJ1-2	CASSELGRGAYTF
TRBV19	TRBJ2-3	CASSPRGASSADTQYF
TRBV20-1	TRBJ1-2	CSTPPSGTNNYGYTF
TRBV6-1	TRBJ2-1	CASSEYMVAGVLSSYNEQFF
TRBV20-1	TRBJ2-1	CSARVGGNSYNEQFF
TRBV24-1	TRBJ2-3	CATSDRQGPSTDTQYF
TRBV11-1	TRBJ2-3	CASSLSAGPTDTQYF
TRBV4-1	TRBJ2-3	CASSQDQAGRSTDTQYF
TRBV20-1	TRBJ1-3	CSARMEGRNTIYF
TRBV2	TRBJ2-1	CASSGQRNYNEQFF
TRBV18	TRBJ2-1	CASSDRQNNEQFF
TRBV7-9	TRBJ1-1	CASSPGQIEAFF